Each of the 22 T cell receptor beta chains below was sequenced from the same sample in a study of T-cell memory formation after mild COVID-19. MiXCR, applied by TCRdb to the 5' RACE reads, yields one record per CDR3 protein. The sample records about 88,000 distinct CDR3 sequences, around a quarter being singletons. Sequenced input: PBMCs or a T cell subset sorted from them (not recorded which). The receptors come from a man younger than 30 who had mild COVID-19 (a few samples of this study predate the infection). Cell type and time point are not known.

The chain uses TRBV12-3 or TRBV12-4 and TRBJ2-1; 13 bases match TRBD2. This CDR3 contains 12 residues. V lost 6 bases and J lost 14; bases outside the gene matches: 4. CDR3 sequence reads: CASSTSGGGEFF. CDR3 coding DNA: TGTGCCAGCAGCACTAGCGGGGGGGGTGAGTTCTTC.

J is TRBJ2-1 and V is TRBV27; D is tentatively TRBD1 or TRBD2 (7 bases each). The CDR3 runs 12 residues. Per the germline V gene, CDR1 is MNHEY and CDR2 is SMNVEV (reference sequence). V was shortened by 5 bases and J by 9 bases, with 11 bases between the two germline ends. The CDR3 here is CASSTGEGEQFF. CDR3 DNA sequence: TGTGCCAGCAGTACAGGGGAGGGTGAGCAGTTCTTC.

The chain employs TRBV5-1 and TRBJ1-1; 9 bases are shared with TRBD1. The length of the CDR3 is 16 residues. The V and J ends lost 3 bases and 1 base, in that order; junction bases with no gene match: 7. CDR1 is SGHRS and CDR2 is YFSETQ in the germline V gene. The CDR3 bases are TGCGCCAGCAGCTCAACAGGGGGCGGAGAGAACACTGAAGCTTTCTTT. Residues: CASSSTGGGENTEAFF.

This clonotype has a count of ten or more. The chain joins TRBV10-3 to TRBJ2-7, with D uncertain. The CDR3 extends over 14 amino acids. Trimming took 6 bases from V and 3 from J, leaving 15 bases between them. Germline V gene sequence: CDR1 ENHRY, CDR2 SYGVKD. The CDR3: CAIRSGVAGYEQYV. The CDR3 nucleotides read TGTGCCATCAGATCTGGAGTTGCCGGCTACGAGCAGTACGTC.

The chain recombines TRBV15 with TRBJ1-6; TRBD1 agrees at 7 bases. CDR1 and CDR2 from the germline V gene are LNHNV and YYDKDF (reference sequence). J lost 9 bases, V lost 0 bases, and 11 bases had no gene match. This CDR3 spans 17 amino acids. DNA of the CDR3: TGTGCCACCAGCAGAGATTTCGACAGGGTCGGATTTTCACCCCTCCACTTT. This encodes CATSRDFDRVGFSPLHF.

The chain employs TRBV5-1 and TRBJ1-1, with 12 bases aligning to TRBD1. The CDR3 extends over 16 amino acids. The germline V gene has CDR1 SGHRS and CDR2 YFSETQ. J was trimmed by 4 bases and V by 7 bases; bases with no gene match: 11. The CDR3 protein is CASRTGTGGEGTEAFF. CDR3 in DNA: TGCGCCAGCCGTACCGGGACAGGGGGCGAGGGCACTGAAGCTTTCTTT.

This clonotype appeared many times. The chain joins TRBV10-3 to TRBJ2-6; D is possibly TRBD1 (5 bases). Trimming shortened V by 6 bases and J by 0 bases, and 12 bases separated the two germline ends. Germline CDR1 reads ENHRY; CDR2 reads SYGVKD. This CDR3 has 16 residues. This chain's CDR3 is CAIRPTESSGANVLTF. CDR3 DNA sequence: TGTGCCATCAGACCGACAGAAAGCTCTGGGGCCAACGTCCTGACTTTC.

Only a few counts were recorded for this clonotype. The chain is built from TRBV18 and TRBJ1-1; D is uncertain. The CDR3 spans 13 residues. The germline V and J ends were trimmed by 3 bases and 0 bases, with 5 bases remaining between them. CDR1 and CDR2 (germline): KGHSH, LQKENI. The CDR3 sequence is CASSPPMNTEAFF. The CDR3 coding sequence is TGTGCCAGCTCACCCCCGATGAACACTGAAGCTTTCTTT.

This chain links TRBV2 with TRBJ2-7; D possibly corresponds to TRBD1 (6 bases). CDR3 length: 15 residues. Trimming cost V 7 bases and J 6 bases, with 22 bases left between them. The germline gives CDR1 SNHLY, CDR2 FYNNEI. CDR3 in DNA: TGTGCCAGCATATCGTCCAGGGGAGTCCCGGGCGAGCAGTACTTC. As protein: CASISSRGVPGEQYF.

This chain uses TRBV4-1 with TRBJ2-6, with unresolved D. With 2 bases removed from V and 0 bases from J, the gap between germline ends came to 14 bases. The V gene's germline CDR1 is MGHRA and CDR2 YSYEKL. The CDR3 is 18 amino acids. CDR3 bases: TGCGCCAGCAGCCAACGTACAGTTGAAAGCTCTGGGGCCAACGTCCTGACTTTC. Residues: CASSQRTVESSGANVLTF.

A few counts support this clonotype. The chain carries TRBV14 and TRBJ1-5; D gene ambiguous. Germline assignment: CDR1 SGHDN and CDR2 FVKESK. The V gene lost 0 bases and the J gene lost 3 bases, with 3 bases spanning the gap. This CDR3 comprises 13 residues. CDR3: CASSQDVNQPQHF. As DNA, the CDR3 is TGTGCCAGCAGCCAAGATGTCAATCAGCCCCAGCATTTT.

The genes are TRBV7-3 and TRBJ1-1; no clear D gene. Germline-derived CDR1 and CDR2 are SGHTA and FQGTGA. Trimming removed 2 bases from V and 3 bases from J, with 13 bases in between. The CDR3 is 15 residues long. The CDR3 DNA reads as TGTGCCAGCAGCTTACAGCGGGTTTGGCACACTGAAGCTTTCTTT. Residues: CASSLQRVWHTEAFF.

This CDR3 reads CAWSVVEGTSPLHF. DNA for the CDR3: TGTGCCTGGAGTGTCGTCGAGGGGACATCACCCCTCCACTTT. The rearrangement uses TRBV30 and TRBJ1-6; possibly TRBD1 for D (6 bases). Trimming took off 0 bases at V and 10 bases at J, with 13 bases between the two ends. The CDR3 has 14 residues. Germline V CDR1 and CDR2: GTSNPN, SVGIG (reference sequence).

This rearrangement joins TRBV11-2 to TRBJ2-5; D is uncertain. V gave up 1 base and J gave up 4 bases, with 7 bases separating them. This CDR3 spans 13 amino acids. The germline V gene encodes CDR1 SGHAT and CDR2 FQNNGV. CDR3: CASSLGVGETQYF. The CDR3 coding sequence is TGTGCCAGCAGCTTAGGGGTGGGAGAGACCCAGTACTTC.

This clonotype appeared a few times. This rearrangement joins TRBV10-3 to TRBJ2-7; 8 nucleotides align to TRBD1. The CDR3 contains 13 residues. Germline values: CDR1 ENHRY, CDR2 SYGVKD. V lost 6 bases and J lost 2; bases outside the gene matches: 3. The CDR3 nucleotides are TGTGCCATCAGCAGGGACAGGCCCTACGAGCAGTACTTC. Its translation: CAISRDRPYEQYF.

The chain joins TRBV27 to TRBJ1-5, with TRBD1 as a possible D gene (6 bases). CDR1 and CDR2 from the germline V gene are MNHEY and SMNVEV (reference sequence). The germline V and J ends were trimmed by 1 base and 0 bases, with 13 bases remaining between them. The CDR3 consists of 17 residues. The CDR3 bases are TGTGCCAGCAGTTTATTTGGGGACATCGATAGCAATCAGCCCCAGCATTTT. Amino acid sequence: CASSLFGDIDSNQPQHF.

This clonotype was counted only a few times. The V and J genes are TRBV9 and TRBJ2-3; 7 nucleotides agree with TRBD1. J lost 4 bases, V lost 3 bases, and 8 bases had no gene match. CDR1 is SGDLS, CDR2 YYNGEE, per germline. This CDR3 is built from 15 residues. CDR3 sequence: CASSAGDSGADTQYF. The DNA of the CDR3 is TGTGCCAGCAGCGCCGGGGACAGCGGCGCAGATACGCAGTATTTT. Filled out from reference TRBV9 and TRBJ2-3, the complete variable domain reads DSGVTQTPKHLITATGQRVTLRCSPRSGDLSVYWYQQSLDQGLQFLIQYYNGEERAKGNILERFSAQQFPDLHSELNLSSLELGDSALYFCASSAGDSGADTQYFGPGTRLTVL.

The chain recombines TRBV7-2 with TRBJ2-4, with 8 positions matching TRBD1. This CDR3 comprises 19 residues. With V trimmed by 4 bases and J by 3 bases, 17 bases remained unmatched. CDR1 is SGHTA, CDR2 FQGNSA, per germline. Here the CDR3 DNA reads TGTGCCAGCAGCTCCCGGACAGGGTCCCCACGTAGGGGCAAAAACATTCAGTACTTC. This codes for CASSSRTGSPRRGKNIQYF.

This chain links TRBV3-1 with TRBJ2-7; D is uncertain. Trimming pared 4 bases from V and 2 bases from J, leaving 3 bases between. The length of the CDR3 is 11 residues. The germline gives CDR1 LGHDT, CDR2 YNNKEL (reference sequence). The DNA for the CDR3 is TGTGCCAGCAGCCTACCCTACGAGCAGTACGTC. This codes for CASSLPYEQYV.

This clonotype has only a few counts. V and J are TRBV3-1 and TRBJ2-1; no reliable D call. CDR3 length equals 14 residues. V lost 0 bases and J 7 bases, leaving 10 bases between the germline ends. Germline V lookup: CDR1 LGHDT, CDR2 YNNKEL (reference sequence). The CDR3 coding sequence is TGTGCCAGCAGCCAAGATGGAAGGTGGAATGAGCAGTTCTTC. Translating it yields CASSQDGRWNEQFF.

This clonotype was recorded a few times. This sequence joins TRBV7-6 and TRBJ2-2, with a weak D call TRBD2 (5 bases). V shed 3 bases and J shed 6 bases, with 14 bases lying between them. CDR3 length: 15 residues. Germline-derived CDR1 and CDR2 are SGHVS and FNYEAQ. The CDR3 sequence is CASSFAGQVAGELFF. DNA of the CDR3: TGTGCCAGCAGCTTTGCGGGTCAAGTCGCCGGGGAGCTGTTTTTT. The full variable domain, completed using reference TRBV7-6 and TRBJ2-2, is GAGVSQSPRYKVTKRGQDVALRCDPISGHVSLYWYRQALGQGPEFLTYFNYEAQQDKSGLPNDRFSAERPEGSISTLTIQRTEQRDSAMYRCASSFAGQVAGELFFGEGSRLTVL.

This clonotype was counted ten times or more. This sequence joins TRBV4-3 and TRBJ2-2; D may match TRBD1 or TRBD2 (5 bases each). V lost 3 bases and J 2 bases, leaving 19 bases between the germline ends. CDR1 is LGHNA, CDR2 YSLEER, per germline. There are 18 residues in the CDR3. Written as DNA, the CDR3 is TGCGCCAGCAGCCAGGAATCCGGGACGGTCTACAACACCGGGGAGCTGTTTTTT. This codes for CASSQESGTVYNTGELFF.